These T cell receptor beta chains were read from a single sample in a study of post-analysis software for immune sequencing data. TCRdb independently ran MiXCR on the PCR reads; one entry per CDR3 protein. The data show over 700,000 distinct CDR3 sequences, approximately 30% seen once. Sequenced material: blood. The receptors shown here come from a girl aged 5-17 years with multiple sclerosis. Both conserved end residues are part of each CDR3. Fields, in order: J gene, V gene, clone size, D gene, CDR3 DNA, CDR3 protein. The D gene is left open where the match is weak. Some rows mark clone size as missing; the rest say once, few, many or name a class of expanded clone.

TRBJ2-7 | TRBV12-3/TRBV12-4 | NA | TRBD2 | TGTGCCAGCAGTACAAGCGGGGGGTCGGTCGAGCAGTACTTC | CASSTSGGSVEQYF
TRBJ2-1 | TRBV9 | few | NA | TGTGCCAGCAGCGAGATAGAAACCTACAATGAGCAGTTCTTC | CASSEIETYNEQFF
TRBJ2-7 | TRBV9 | few | NA | TGTGCCAGCAGCGGTCGGGCGGGATCATACGAGCAGTACTTC | CASSGRAGSYEQYF
TRBJ2-1 | TRBV20-1 | NA | NA | TGCAGTGCTAGAGGACGGCGGGCCTACAATGAGCAGTTCTTC | CSARGRRAYNEQFF
TRBJ2-1 | TRBV6-4 | many | TRBD2 | TGTGCCAGCAGTGACTCTAGCGGGGGGGCCAATGAGCAGTTCTTC | CASSDSSGGANEQFF
TRBJ1-2 | TRBV12-5 | few | NA | TGTGCTAGTGGTACAGGTTCGGTCGATGGCTACACCTTC | CASGTGSVDGYTF
TRBJ2-7 | TRBV24-1 | NA | NA | TGTGCCACCAGTGATTCATCCGGGGGCATTTACGAGCAGTACTTC | CATSDSSGGIYEQYF
TRBJ2-1 | TRBV5-1 | NA | TRBD2 | TGCGCCAGCAGCTTGTTAGGACTAGCGGCCAACAATGAGCAGTTCTTC | CASSLLGLAANNEQFF
TRBJ2-3 | TRBV20-1 | NA | NA | TGCAGTCCTAGAGATACCGGCAGGGTCTTAGATGGAGATACGCAGTATTTT | CSPRDTGRVLDGDTQYF
TRBJ2-3 | TRBV7-2 | few | TRBD2 | TGTGCCAGCAGTTTAGGAGCGGGGGGGCCAGATACGCAGTATTTT | CASSLGAGGPDTQYF
TRBJ2-3 | TRBV20-1 | NA | NA | TGCAGTGCTAGAGATTCGGTAGCTCGCGTTACGCGGTATTTT | CSARDSVARVTRYF
TRBJ2-3 | TRBV20-1 | many | NA | TGCGGACGCCTTCGGGGGGATACGCAGTATTTT | CGRLRGDTQYF
TRBJ2-7 | TRBV6-6 | NA | NA | TGTGCCAGCAGTTACTCCAGGTGGGCGGACTACGAGCAGTACTTC | CASSYSRWADYEQYF
TRBJ1-2 | TRBV10-3 | NA | TRBD1 | TGTGCCATCAGGCCGGGACAGGGACATGGCTACACCTTC | CAIRPGQGHGYTF
TRBJ2-7 | TRBV7-2 | few | NA | TGTGCCAGCAGCCCCACCCCGCTCAGCACCTACGAGCAGTACTTC | CASSPTPLSTYEQYF
TRBJ2-2 | TRBV7-2 | NA | NA | TGTGCCAGCAGCTTAGGATTACGAGGGGAGCTGTTTTTT | CASSLGLRGELFF